This TCR beta chain stems from a study of OX40 agonist ivuxolimab in advanced cancers. Background on the study: An anti-OX40 (CD134) antibody with agonistic activity, ivuxolimab, was administered to patients. Partial response was recorded in three patients: one hepatocellular carcinoma and two cutaneous melanoma cases. Study-level findings and limits: Expanded clones were, on average, more numerous in CD8+ T cells than in CD4+.

This CDR3 contains 14 residues. The V gene's germline CDR1 is MNHEY and CDR2 SVGAGI. The V and J ends lost 7 bases and 5 bases, in that order; junction bases with no gene match: 8. Sequencing used immunoSEQ multiplex PCR; TCRdb keeps in-frame clones, though not all of them. The sample has tens of thousands of clones; approximately 90% are singletons. A remark on this clone: The antigen is unknown.

The sample consisted of CD4+ or CD8+ T cells sorted from blood, taken in a trial of the OX40 agonist ivuxolimab. The chain recombines TRBV6-5 with TRBJ2-7; 10 bases fit TRBD1. The TCR sequence derives from an adult with an advanced solid tumor such as melanoma, head and neck, liver or kidney cancer. CDR3 protein: CASNRQGATNEQYF. The DNA for the CDR3 is TGTGCCAGCAATAGACAGGGGGCAACGAACGAGCAGTACTTC.